This TCR beta chain was observed in a study of cytotoxic CD8 clonotypes in ibrutinib-treated CLL. Generated by immunoSEQ multiplex PCR, the TCRdb table keeps only in-frame clones and is missing some. The data show hundreds of thousands of clones, about three quarters seen once. The CDR3 is 11 amino acids. Trimming took off 0 bases at V and 6 bases at J, with 2 bases between the two ends. The germline V gene encodes CDR1 SGHDT and CDR2 YYEEEE. The origin of this receptor is a human donor with chronic lymphocytic leukemia. The J gene is TRBJ2-3, the V gene TRBV5-6; the D is unclear. Sequencing was performed on PBMCs, taken after 24 months of ibrutinib treatment. The CDR3 sequence is CASSLDDTQYF. DNA for the CDR3: TGTGCCAGCAGCTTGGACGATACGCAGTATTTT.